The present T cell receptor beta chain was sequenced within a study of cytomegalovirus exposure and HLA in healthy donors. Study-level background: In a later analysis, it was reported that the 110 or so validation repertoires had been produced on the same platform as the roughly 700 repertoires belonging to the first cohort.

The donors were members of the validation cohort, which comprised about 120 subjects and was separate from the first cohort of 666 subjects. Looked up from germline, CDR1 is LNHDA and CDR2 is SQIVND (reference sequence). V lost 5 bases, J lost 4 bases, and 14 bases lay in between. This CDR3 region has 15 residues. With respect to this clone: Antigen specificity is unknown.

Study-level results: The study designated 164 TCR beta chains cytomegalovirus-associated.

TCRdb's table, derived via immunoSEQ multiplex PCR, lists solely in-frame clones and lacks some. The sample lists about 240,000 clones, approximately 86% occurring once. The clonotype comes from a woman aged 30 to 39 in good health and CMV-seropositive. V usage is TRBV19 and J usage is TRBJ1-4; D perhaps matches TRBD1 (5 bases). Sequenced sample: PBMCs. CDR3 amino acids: CASSPRAGRNEKLFF. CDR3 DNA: TGTGCCAGTAGTCCCAGGGCGGGGCGTAATGAAAAACTGTTTTTT.